This TCR beta chain came from a study of T cells in Graves' hyperthyroidism and ophthalmopathy (dated by TCRdb to the late 2010s). Turning to the overall study: Peripheral blood was sampled at the time of initial diagnosis, prior to any treatment. After sampling, hyperthyroidism patients received methimazole starting at 30 mg daily, and ophthalmopathy patients received high-dose intravenous methylprednisolone. The study also compared thyroid tissue and blood T-cell repertoires from about six Graves' hyperthyroidism patients. The paper reports TCR Vbeta CDR3 sequencing of some 140 peripheral blood samples: under 45 ophthalmopathy, some 80 hyperthyroidism and around 17 progressor patients. TCR V-J signatures able to tell the groups apart were searched for in a discovery cohort of around 95 patients, of whom 43 had Graves' ophthalmopathy and more than 55 had stable Graves' hyperthyroidism. An independent validation cohort of around 19 hyperthyroidism patients and 15 or so patients who later progressed to ophthalmopathy tested prospective prediction of ophthalmopathy. The 100 discovery patients were randomly split 7:3 into training and test sets. General conclusions and limits of the study: A 13 V-J signature model separated ophthalmopathy from stable hyperthyroidism, with approximately 87% sensitivity and 81.08% specificity in cross-validation and 80%/75% in testing. Sample size was not statistically predetermined, and investigators were not blinded to group allocation. Blood samples also contained most of the expanded thyroid clonotypes (frequency above 0.001), which suggests that blood repertoires may reflect thyroid immune responses. In validation, the model predicted progression to ophthalmopathy a median of 6.5 months before onset, with roughly 70% sensitivity and roughly 77% specificity.

For this clonotype: No antigen is known for it. Within one base of it there is no much larger clone, and no base qualities were kept.

Sequences SGHAT (CDR1) and FQDESV (CDR2) are obtained from the germline V gene (reference sequence). From its cysteine to its phenylalanine, the CDR3 spans 18 amino acids. This entry keeps only the CDR3 DNA: 54 bases, framed from base 1. Ends trimmed: V by 5 bases, J by 3 bases; bases unmatched to a gene: 15. TCR beta CDR3 regions were amplified from RNA transcripts. The first round of RT-PCR for the TCR CDR3 was performed with the HTBI primer set and the Qiagen OneStep RT-PCR kit. Libraries were constructed in a second round of multiplex PCR, after which size selection and purification were performed. The libraries were sequenced on an Illumina HiSeq2000 using paired-end 100 bp reads. The published analysis was carried out like this. SOAPnuke was used to process the raw data, with reads discarded if the reads contained adapters or uncalled bases, had a mean Phred below 15, or lacked an exact constant-primer or identifier match. COPE v1.2.5 was used to merge the high-quality paired reads, and each unique nucleotide sequence was defined as a clonotype. MiTCR v1.1 was used to align clonotypes to the IMGT TRBV, TRBD and TRBJ reference segments. Only V-J combinations with frequency above 0.0001, covering about 99% of repertoires, were analysed. The TCS score was defined as the ratio of F50 (clonal expansion) to E x V (chaos), calculated using BLOSUM62-based TCRdist between CDR3 peptides within each V-J. Welch's t-statistics and random forest reduced roughly 540 V-J features to around 14, which were used in a naive Bayes classifier (R e1071). TCRdb reworked the public reads: Q25 trimming with fastp, MiXCR clone assembly, productive beta chains retained. Each CDR3 protein appears once, grouped with its most common genes and DNA. The V and J calls here are based on TCRdb, not the publication. The sample records 350,000 to 400,000 distinct CDR3 sequences, roughly 13% of which are singletons. Of the sample, about 11% falls within the top ten clones.

Graves' hyperthyroidism was defined as stable when no progression to ophthalmopathy occurred over 18 months of follow-up. Hyperthyroidism patients were newly diagnosed, with disease duration under 2 months, and aged 18 to 65 years. Any patient with an uncontrolled infection, another autoimmune disease, pregnancy or lactation was excluded. Diagnoses were based on clinical symptoms, serum thyroxine and TRAb, thyroid ultrasound and orbital computed tomography. PBMCs were isolated from 10 ml of fresh peripheral blood by Ficoll-Paque density gradient centrifugation. Total RNA was extracted using Trizol reagent, and RNA quality was assessed on an Agilent 2100 Bioanalyzer.

The chain uses TRBV11-1 and TRBJ2-7; TRBD1 fits 11 bases in the junction. The sequencing sample was made of blood. The sequence came from a woman aged 55-75 years with Graves' hyperthyroidism. The CDR3 sequence is CASSRGQGGTGPIYEQYF. The bases read TGTGCCAGCAGCCGGGGACAGGGGGGGACAGGGCCGATCTACGAGCAGTACTTC. With all but the CDR3 taken from the reference TRBV11-1 and TRBJ2-7 genes, the full variable domain is: EAEVAQSPRYKITEKSQAVAFWCDPISGHATLYWYRQILGQGPELLVQFQDESVVDDSQLPKDRFSAERLKGVDSTLKIQPAELGDSAMYLCASSRGQGGTGPIYEQYFGPGTRLTVT.